The 17 T cell receptor beta chains presented below share a single source sample, sequenced in a study of T-cell reconstitution after alpha-beta-depleted transplantation in children. Construction of the TCRbeta library involved unique molecular identifiers. TCRdb re-called the PCR reads through MiXCR, storing one row per CDR3 protein. The repertoire holds fewer than 500,000 distinct CDR3 sequences, with 43% as singletons. Sequences were derived from PBMCs, sampled before TCRalphabeta/CD19-depleted stem cell transplant. These receptors all come from a girl aged 2 to 10 with aplastic anemia, due to receive a stem cell transplant.

This clonotype has a handful of counts. The V and J genes are TRBV7-9 and TRBJ2-3; a possible D gene is TRBD2 (6 bases). The germline CDR1 and CDR2 sequences are SEHNR and FQNEAQ (reference sequence). This CDR3 region has 12 residues. The V end lost 7 bases, the J end lost 5 bases, and 10 bases lay between the germline ends. CDR3: CASNGGGDTQYF. CDR3 bases: TGTGCCAGCAATGGGGGAGGAGATACGCAGTATTTT.

This clonotype was counted between two and nine times. The chain links TRBV12-3 or TRBV12-4 to TRBJ1-5; unclear D gene. V lost 1 base and J 2 bases, leaving 9 bases between the germline ends. This CDR3 has 15 amino acids. The CDR3 sequence: CASSLEGEGNQPQHF. CDR3 nucleotide sequence: TGTGCCAGCAGTTTAGAAGGCGAAGGCAATCAGCCCCAGCATTTT.

The chain combines TRBV12-3 or TRBV12-4 with TRBJ2-2; D is unresolved. The CDR3 totals 14 residues. V gave up 8 bases and J gave up 7 bases, with 17 bases separating them. CDR3 bases: TGTGCCAGCTCCTTGTCCCCGGGCGTCGGGGAGCTGTTTTTT. Its translation is CASSLSPGVGELFF.

The V and J genes are TRBV12-5 and TRBJ2-5; D not certain. Trimming pared 1 base from V and 3 bases from J, leaving 6 bases between. The germline gives CDR1 LGHNT, CDR2 FRNRAP. This CDR3 is 13 amino acids long. CDR3 region: CASGLGGEETQYF. CDR3 nucleotide sequence: TGTGCTAGTGGTTTGGGCGGCGAAGAGACCCAGTACTTC.

This clonotype has ten or more counts. The CDR3 DNA reads as TGTGCCAGCAGTCTACTAGCTGGGATTAACACCGGGGAGCTGTTTTTT. Its translation is CASSLLAGINTGELFF. The chain joins TRBV6-2 or TRBV6-3 to TRBJ2-2, with D possibly being TRBD2 (6 bases). The CDR3 is made up of 16 amino acids. Looked up from germline, CDR1 is MNHEY and CDR2 is SVGEGT. The V end lost 5 bases, the J end lost 2 bases, and 15 bases lay between the germline ends.

This clonotype came up a few times. The chain employs TRBV29-1 and TRBJ2-1, with a possible D match to TRBD2 (5 bases). Deletions cut 4 bases from V and 4 bases from J, with 14 bases between. This CDR3 contains 14 residues. CDR1 and CDR2 from the germline V gene are SQVTM and ANQGSEA. The CDR3 is CSVAPSGMYNEQFF. The CDR3 DNA follows: TGCAGCGTTGCTCCGTCGGGGATGTACAATGAGCAGTTCTTC.

The sample holds many counts of this clonotype. The chain uses TRBV20-1 and TRBJ2-1; 10 nucleotides match TRBD2. Germline assignment: CDR1 DFQATT and CDR2 SNEGSKA (reference sequence). The CDR3 loop spans 14 amino acids. The trim removed 4 bases at V and 6 bases at J, leaving 6 bases unmatched. The CDR3 region is CSAIGSGRANEQFF. The DNA of the CDR3 is TGCAGTGCTATAGGGAGCGGGAGGGCCAATGAGCAGTTCTTC.

This sequence joins TRBV7-9 and TRBJ2-1; D is uncertain. Trimming cost V 3 bases and J 0 bases, with 12 bases left between them. CDR1 is SEHNR and CDR2 is FQNEAQ in the germline V gene (reference sequence). The CDR3 sequence is 16 residues long. The CDR3 spells CASSLTGLSSYNEQFF. CDR3 coding DNA: TGTGCCAGCAGCTTGACCGGTCTTAGCTCCTACAATGAGCAGTTCTTC.

The chain carries TRBV5-1 and TRBJ2-7, with a weak D call TRBD1 (6 bases). This CDR3 is built from 13 residues. CDR1 is SGHRS and CDR2 is YFSETQ in the germline V gene. V lost 3 bases to trimming and J lost 2 bases, with 9 bases between them. Here the CDR3 DNA reads TGCGCCAGCAGCTCGGGACATACCTACGAGCAGTACTTC. Protein product: CASSSGHTYEQYF.

As concerns this clonotype: A read error may account for a junction end that differs from germline. The genes are TRBV12-3 or TRBV12-4 and TRBJ1-1; perhaps TRBD1 as D (5 bases). The CDR3 spans 18 residues. The CDR3 DNA reads as TGTGCCAGCAATTTAGTATATATGGGGCCCAAGAGGGACACTGAAGCTTTCTTT. It yields the protein CASNLVYMGPKRDTEAFF.

The chain uses TRBV5-1 and TRBJ1-1, with 8 positions matching TRBD1. This CDR3 region has 14 residues. Germline CDR1 reads SGHRS; CDR2 reads YFSETQ. V was clipped by 5 bases and J by 5 bases; unmatched bases: 8. CDR3 nucleotide sequence: TGCGCCAGCAGACCGGACAGGGAAATAACTGAAGCTTTCTTT. Its protein is CASRPDREITEAFF. The variable domain in full, completed from reference TRBV5-1 and TRBJ1-1, reads KAGVTQTPRYLIKTRGQQVTLSCSPISGHRSVSWYQQTPGQGLQFLFEYFSETQRNKGNFPGRFSGRQFSNSRSEMNVSTLELGDSALYLCASRPDREITEAFFGQGTRLTVV.

The genes are TRBV20-1 and TRBJ2-1; the match to TRBD2 covers 10 bases. Unmatched junction bases numbered 6, after V lost 0 bases and J lost 7 bases. Looked up from germline, CDR1 is DFQATT and CDR2 is SNEGSKA (reference sequence). This CDR3 has 15 amino acids. CDR3 DNA: TGCAGTGCTAGAGATTTGGCTAGCGGGGGTAATGAGCAGTTCTTC. This translates into CSARDLASGGNEQFF.

The chain links TRBV7-2 to TRBJ2-1, with D perhaps assigned TRBD1 or TRBD2 (5 bases each). There are 12 residues in the CDR3. V was clipped by 6 bases and J by 6 bases, with 9 bases between them. CDR1 SGHTA and CDR2 FQGNSA come from the germline V gene. The CDR3 sequence: CASSRGLNEQFF. The CDR3 coding sequence is TGTGCCAGCAGTCGGGGCCTCAATGAGCAGTTCTTC.

V and J are TRBV7-2 and TRBJ1-6; D uncertain. CDR1 and CDR2 from the germline V gene are SGHTA and FQGNSA. V dropped 7 bases and J dropped 10 bases, with 17 bases sitting between them. This CDR3 comprises 14 residues. CDR3 sequence (DNA): TGTGCCAGCACCCCGCAGGCCTTTAGATCACCCCTCCACTTT. It is translated as CASTPQAFRSPLHF.

This clonotype was observed a handful of times. This chain connects TRBV4-1 to TRBJ2-5; D unclear. Germline V gives CDR1 MGHRA, CDR2 YSYEKL. Trimming shortened V by 0 bases and J by 5 bases, and 10 bases separated the two germline ends. The CDR3 totals 14 residues. CDR3 DNA: TGCGCCAGCAGCCAAGATGGTATTTGGGAGACCCAGTACTTC. It is translated as CASSQDGIWETQYF.

This clonotype appeared a single time. The V gene is TRBV20-1, the J gene TRBJ1-5, with 7 bases identical to TRBD1. Germline V CDR1 and CDR2: DFQATT, SNEGSKA (reference sequence). V lost 5 bases, J lost 5 bases, and 3 bases stayed unmatched. The CDR3 spans 12 residues. CDR3 amino acids: CSAPDRDQPQHF. The CDR3 nucleotides are TGCAGTGCTCCTGACAGGGATCAGCCCCAGCATTTT.

The rearrangement links TRBV6-2 or TRBV6-3 to TRBJ1-5; D is ambiguous. Per germline, CDR1 MNHEY and CDR2 SVGEGT. The CDR3 loop spans 14 amino acids. V gave up 4 bases and J gave up 0 bases, with 7 bases separating them. CDR3 sequence reads: CASSFSSSNQPQHF. DNA of the CDR3: TGTGCCAGCAGTTTTTCGAGTAGCAATCAGCCCCAGCATTTT.